This T cell receptor (beta chain) was recovered during a study of shared clonotypes between healthy human individuals. In this sample, this clone turned up once. The antigen is not known. V was pared by 6 bases and J by 6 bases, with 11 bases between. The CDR3 sequence is 12 residues long. Germline V gene lookup returns CDR1 SQVTM and CDR2 ANQGSEA. Genomic DNA came from 90 million or so PBMCs in unsorted samples. TCRdb keeps only in-frame clones here, not all; method: immunoSEQ multiplex PCR. The sample carries fewer than 700,000 clones, around 81% recorded once. Study-level findings and limits: Specimens sampled were limited to blood, with tissue repertoires likely differing.

The chain is built from TRBV29-1 and TRBJ2-2, with a tentative D call TRBD1 (6 bases). Input material: PBMCs. This TCR came from a woman aged 40 to 49 in good health. Some clones in this sample may be carry-over from other donors' samples. The CDR3 DNA reads as TGCAGCGTCCCAGGGGCAGCCGGGGAGCTGTTTTTT. Translation: CSVPGAAGELFF.